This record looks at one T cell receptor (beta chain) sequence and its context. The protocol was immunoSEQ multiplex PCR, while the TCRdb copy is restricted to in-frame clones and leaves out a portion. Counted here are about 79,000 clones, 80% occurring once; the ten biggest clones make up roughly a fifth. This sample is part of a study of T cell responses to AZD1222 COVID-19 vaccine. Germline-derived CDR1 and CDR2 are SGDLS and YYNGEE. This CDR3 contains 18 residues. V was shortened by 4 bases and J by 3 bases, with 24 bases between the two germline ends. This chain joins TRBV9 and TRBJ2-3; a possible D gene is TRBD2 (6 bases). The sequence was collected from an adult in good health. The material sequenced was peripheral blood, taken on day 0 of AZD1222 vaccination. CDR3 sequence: CASSSSRGRPIGTDTQYF. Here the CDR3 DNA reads TGTGCCAGCAGCTCCAGTAGAGGGAGGCCTATAGGGACAGATACGCAGTATTTT.